Detailed here is one T cell receptor (beta chain). Antigen: not known. One end of the junction fails to match germline, which may point to a read error. CDR3 length: 16 residues. Germline V gene sequence: CDR1 SGHRS, CDR2 YFSETQ. After constant-region reverse-primer amplification, full-length variable regions underwent semi-nested PCR with Nested Universal Primer A. TCRdb reprocessed the 5' RACE reads with MiXCR, giving one entry per CDR3 protein. In the table there are approximately 40,000 distinct CDR3 sequences, 30% of which are singletons. Overall study results and limits: Whole repertoires were not studied in the larger cohort, only one V-J beta rearrangement. Tumor-infiltrating Treg TCR alpha and beta sequences overlapped most with tumor naive CD4+ T cells, then blood naive.

The receptor was isolated from a female donor with breast cancer. The rearrangement uses TRBV5-1 and TRBJ1-4, with TRBD1 matching over 7 bases. The sample comprised tumor-infiltrating memory CD4+ T cells sorted from the breast tumor. Subset specified: memory CD4+ T cells, CD4+CD45RO+CD25-. The CDR3 sequence: CASGLGRGGSGEKLFF. As DNA, the CDR3 is TGCGCCAGCGGCTTGGGGAGAGGGGGCAGCGGTGAAAAACTGTTTTTT.